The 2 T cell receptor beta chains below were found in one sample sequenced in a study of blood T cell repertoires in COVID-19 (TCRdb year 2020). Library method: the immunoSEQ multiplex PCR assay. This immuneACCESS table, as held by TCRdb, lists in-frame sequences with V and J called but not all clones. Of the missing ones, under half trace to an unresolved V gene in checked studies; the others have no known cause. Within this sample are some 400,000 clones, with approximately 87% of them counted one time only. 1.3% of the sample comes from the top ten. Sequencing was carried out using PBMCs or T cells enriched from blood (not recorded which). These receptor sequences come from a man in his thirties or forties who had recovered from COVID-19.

CDR3 residues: CASTEGTPNSPLHF. CDR3 DNA: TGTGCCAGCACCGAGGGGACTCCGAATTCACCCCTCCACTTT. The chain links TRBV6-5 to TRBJ1-6; the D gene is possibly TRBD1 (5 bases). Germline CDR1 MNHEY, CDR2 SVGAGI. V lost 7 bases, J lost 7 bases, and 14 bases lay in between. There are 14 residues in the CDR3.

The CDR3 loop reads CASSLRADTDTQYF. The DNA of the CDR3 is TGTGCCAGCAGTTTGAGGGCGGACACAGATACGCAGTATTTT. V gene TRBV28 combines with J gene TRBJ2-3, with D perhaps matching TRBD2 (5 bases). Germline CDR1 reads MDHEN; CDR2 reads SYDVKM. This CDR3 region has 14 residues. V was shortened by 3 bases and J by 2 bases, with 9 bases between the two germline ends.